There are a few counts of the clone carrying this TCR beta chain. Participant age was roughly 18 to 100 years, and participants resided in 20 to 30 US areas. Participant-reported clinical history was the basis for cohort assignment. This record belongs to a study of blood T cell repertoires in COVID-19. Overall study: Whether acute or convalescent, the COVID-19 samples came from the United States, Italy and Spain.

Data came from immunoSEQ multiplex PCR; TCRdb stores just in-frame clones and leaves some out. The sample has roughly 180,000 clones; about 90% are singletons. The germline V and J ends were trimmed by 0 bases and 1 base, with 11 bases remaining between them. There are 16 residues in the CDR3. The germline gives CDR1 SGDLS, CDR2 YYNGEE. V and J are TRBV9 and TRBJ1-3; D is perhaps TRBD1 (6 bases). This receptor was identified in a woman aged 25 to 39 who had recovered from COVID-19. Material for sequencing was PBMCs or T cells enriched from blood (not recorded which). This CDR3 is CASSVVQGPSGNTIYF. The CDR3 nucleotides are TGTGCCAGCAGCGTAGTACAGGGCCCATCTGGAAACACCATATATTTT.